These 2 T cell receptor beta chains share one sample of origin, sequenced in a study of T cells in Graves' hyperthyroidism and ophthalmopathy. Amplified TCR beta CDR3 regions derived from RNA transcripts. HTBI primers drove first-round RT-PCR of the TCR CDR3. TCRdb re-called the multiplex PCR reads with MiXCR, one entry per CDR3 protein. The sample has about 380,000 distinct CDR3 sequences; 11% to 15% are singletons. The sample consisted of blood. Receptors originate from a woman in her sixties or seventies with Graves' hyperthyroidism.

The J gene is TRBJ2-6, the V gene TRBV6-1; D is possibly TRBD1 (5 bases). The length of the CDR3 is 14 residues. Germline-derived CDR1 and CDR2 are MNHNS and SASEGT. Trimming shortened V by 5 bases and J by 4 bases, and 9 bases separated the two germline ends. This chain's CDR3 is CASSSGLGANVLTF. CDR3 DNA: TGTGCCAGCAGTTCAGGGCTCGGGGCCAACGTCCTGACTTTC.

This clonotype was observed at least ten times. The CDR3 region is CASSPNRDRAYEQYF. The CDR3 DNA is TGTGCCAGCAGTCCTAACCGGGACAGGGCCTACGAGCAGTACTTC. The rearrangement uses TRBV27 and TRBJ2-7, with 9 bases that match TRBD1. CDR1 and CDR2 from the germline V gene are MNHEY and SMNVEV (reference sequence). V lost 5 bases, J lost 2 bases, and 7 bases stayed unmatched. CDR3 length: 15 residues.